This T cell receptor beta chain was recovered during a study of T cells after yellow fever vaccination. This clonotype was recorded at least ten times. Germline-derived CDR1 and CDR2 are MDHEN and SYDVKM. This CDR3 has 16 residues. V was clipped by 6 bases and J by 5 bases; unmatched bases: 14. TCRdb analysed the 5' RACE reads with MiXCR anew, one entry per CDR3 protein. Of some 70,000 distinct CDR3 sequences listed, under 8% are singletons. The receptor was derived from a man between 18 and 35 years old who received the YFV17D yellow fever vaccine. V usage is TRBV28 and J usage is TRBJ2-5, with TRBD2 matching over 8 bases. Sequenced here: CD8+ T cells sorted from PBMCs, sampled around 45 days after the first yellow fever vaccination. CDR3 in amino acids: CASSPSGSGDRETQYF. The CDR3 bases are TGTGCCAGCAGCCCGTCAGGTAGCGGGGATCGGGAGACCCAGTACTTC.